This is a list of T cell receptor beta chains from one sample in a study of TIL therapy for anti-PD-1-resistant metastatic lung cancer. Repertoires were generated with immunoSEQ multiplex PCR, while TCRdb's copy carries only in-frame clones and drops some. The repertoire holds some 90,000 clones, with just over 65% as singletons. This specimen consisted of tumor tissue, obtained at baseline. Receptor source: a person between 25 and 79 years old with non-small cell lung cancer. The CDR3 runs from the conserved cysteine through the conserved F or W. Each record gives: V gene, clone size, D gene, J gene, CDR3 DNA, CDR3 protein. A D gene is named only where the DNA matches it firmly. Clone size is stated in some rows and not others, as once, few, many or a class when expanded.

v_gene: TRBV7-3; abundance: few; d_gene: .; j_gene: TRBJ2-6; CDR3nt: TGTGCCAGCAGCCTACAGGGAACTGGGGCCAACGTCCTGACTTTC; CDR3aa: CASSLQGTGANVLTF
v_gene: TRBV7-2; abundance: .; d_gene: TRBD1; j_gene: TRBJ1-6; CDR3nt: TGTGCCAGCAGCCCAACCGGGACAGGGGGCTTCCACTTT; CDR3aa: CASSPTGTGGFHF
v_gene: TRBV29-1; abundance: once; d_gene: TRBD1; j_gene: TRBJ2-7; CDR3nt: TGCAGTGGGGGGTCAGGGACAGGGAACGAGCAGTACTTC; CDR3aa: CSGGSGTGNEQYF
v_gene: TRBV9; abundance: few; d_gene: .; j_gene: TRBJ2-5; CDR3nt: TGTGCCAGCAGCGCCTACCAGGGTTTGGCTGAGACCCAGTACTTC; CDR3aa: CASSAYQGLAETQYF
v_gene: TRBV18; abundance: .; d_gene: TRBD2; j_gene: TRBJ2-1; CDR3nt: TGTGCCAGCTCACCCGCTAGCGGGGTAAACAATGAGCAGTTCTTC; CDR3aa: CASSPASGVNNEQFF
v_gene: TRBV7-3; abundance: .; d_gene: .; j_gene: TRBJ2-3; CDR3nt: TGTGCCAGCAGCTTAAACGGCCAAACAGATACGCAGTATTTT; CDR3aa: CASSLNGQTDTQYF
v_gene: TRBV28; abundance: .; d_gene: .; j_gene: TRBJ2-7; CDR3nt: TGTGCCAGCACCGACGACCTCCCTCCCTACGAGCAGTACTTC; CDR3aa: CASTDDLPPYEQYF
v_gene: TRBV6-5; abundance: .; d_gene: .; j_gene: TRBJ2-7; CDR3nt: TGTGCCAGCAGCCTGAGCGACGCCGCCTACGAGCAGTACTTC; CDR3aa: CASSLSDAAYEQYF
v_gene: TRBV7-9; abundance: few; d_gene: .; j_gene: TRBJ1-6; CDR3nt: TGTGCCAGCAGCTTAGCAAGGGGTCCCCTCCACTTT; CDR3aa: CASSLARGPLHF
v_gene: TRBV9; abundance: .; d_gene: TRBD2; j_gene: TRBJ2-3; CDR3nt: TGTGCCAGCAGCGTAGTCGGCGGGAGGGCCTTAGATACGCAGTATTTT; CDR3aa: CASSVVGGRALDTQYF
v_gene: TRBV5-1; abundance: .; d_gene: .; j_gene: TRBJ2-5; CDR3nt: TGCGCCAGCAGCTTGGAACTACGAGAGGGGACCCAGTACTTC; CDR3aa: CASSLELREGTQYF
v_gene: TRBV29-1; abundance: few; d_gene: .; j_gene: TRBJ1-3; CDR3nt: TGCAGCGTTCGGTCCTCTGGAAACACCATATATTTT; CDR3aa: CSVRSSGNTIYF
v_gene: TRBV7-8; abundance: .; d_gene: .; j_gene: TRBJ2-3; CDR3nt: TGTGCCAGCAGCAACAGCGGAGGGGCGCAGTATTTT; CDR3aa: CASSNSGGAQYF
v_gene: TRBV15; abundance: .; d_gene: .; j_gene: TRBJ1-4; CDR3nt: TGTGCCACCAGCAGGCGGGGGGAATGGGTTGAAAAACTGTTTTTT; CDR3aa: CATSRRGEWVEKLFF
v_gene: TRBV18; abundance: few; d_gene: .; j_gene: TRBJ1-4; CDR3nt: TGTGCCAGCTCACCGATGGTGGAGATTGGGGAAAAACTGTTTTTT; CDR3aa: CASSPMVEIGEKLFF
v_gene: TRBV5-1; abundance: .; d_gene: TRBD1; j_gene: TRBJ2-3; CDR3nt: TGCGCCAGCAGCTTTGGCCCGGGACAGGGAGCTGATACGCAGTATTTT; CDR3aa: CASSFGPGQGADTQYF
v_gene: TRBV29-1; abundance: .; d_gene: .; j_gene: TRBJ2-2; CDR3nt: TGCAGCGTTGAAGATTCGGTCAACACCGGGGAGCTGTTTTTT; CDR3aa: CSVEDSVNTGELFF
v_gene: TRBV20-1; abundance: .; d_gene: .; j_gene: TRBJ1-1; CDR3nt: TGCAGTGGTCTGGCGGGAAAGGTCTTT; CDR3aa: CSGLAGKVF
v_gene: TRBV11-2; abundance: many; d_gene: .; j_gene: TRBJ2-1; CDR3nt: TGTGCCAGCAGCTTAGAGTTCATCAATGAGCAGTTCTTC; CDR3aa: CASSLEFINEQFF
v_gene: TRBV3-1/TRBV3-2; abundance: .; d_gene: .; j_gene: TRBJ2-7; CDR3nt: TGTGCCAGCAGCCAAGATCGTAAAAGCCCCTACGAGCAGTACTTC; CDR3aa: CASSQDRKSPYEQYF